Below, one TCR beta chain is given with its context. Its antigen remains unidentified. PCR employed 60 Vbeta and 13 Jbeta primers. Data came from immunoSEQ multiplex PCR; TCRdb stores just in-frame clones and leaves some out. The sample has 100,000 to 150,000 clones; 78% are singletons. Germline lookup yields CDR1 MNHEY and CDR2 SVGAGI. The CDR3 runs 13 residues. Trimming shortened V by 0 bases and J by 3 bases, and 6 bases separated the two germline ends. These data belong to a study of cytomegalovirus exposure and HLA in healthy donors. Study observations and caveats: Links to common viral pathogens appeared, in a later analysis, for several of the most significant clusters. Across donors, presence/absence analyses took sequencing depth to be roughly uniform.

Specimen: PBMCs. This TCR was recovered from a female donor in good health and CMV-seronegative. The gene calls are TRBV6-5 and TRBJ2-7; TRBD2 might be the D (6 bases). The CDR3 nucleotides are TGTGCCAGCAGTTACTCGGAGGGCTACGAGCAGTACTTC. Its protein is CASSYSEGYEQYF.